The clone carrying this T cell receptor (beta chain) was recorded many times. The sample belongs to a study of neurological immune-mediated disorders. Germline CDR1 DFQATT, CDR2 SNEGSKA (reference sequence). The V segment lost 4 bases and the J segment 4 bases; nucleotides outside the gene matches: 15. CDR3 length equals 18 residues. Using its own MiXCR run on the 5' RACE reads, TCRdb lists one record per CDR3 protein. The sample yields 30,000 to 50,000 distinct CDR3 sequences, approximately 7.2% seen once. The receptor was derived from a man in his forties or fifties in good health. The sample comprised CD4+ T cells from blood. This chain connects TRBV20-1 to TRBJ2-2; 10 nucleotides agree with TRBD1. The chain's CDR3 is CSATGTGVREARTGELFF. The DNA for the CDR3 is TGCAGTGCTACCGGGACAGGGGTTCGGGAGGCCCGCACCGGGGAGCTGTTTTTT.